This T cell receptor beta chain was observed in a study of molecular identifiers for immune sequencing clone quantification (dated by TCRdb to the late 2010s). Regarding the research as a whole: For a replicate experiment, the RNA from either 20,000 or 100,000 naive CD8 T cells was divided into five aliquots, and four of those aliquots went on to sequencing. CD8 T cells were used in a methods study to benchmark molecular-identifier clustering-based TCR repertoire sequencing (MIDCIRS) and TCR RNA copy counting. Broader findings and caveats from the paper: Highly expanded clone sizes could be underestimated because identical TCR molecules may share a barcode. About 3 recovered TCR RNA copies per cell were obtained by modeling, versus about ten by digital PCR, implying a capture efficiency of around 28%. Clones above 20 RNA copies held over 97% of molecules in CMV-specific effector cells but under 1% in naive cells. The naive libraries included spiked-in Jurkat TCR RNA (fewer than eleven copies' worth), and this Jurkat TCR RNA is not part of the donor repertoire. When barcode sub-clustering was left out, chimeric consensus sequences inflated TCR diversity, with chimeras reaching as high as 47%. Spiked-in Jurkat TCR RNA equivalent to a single cell was reported to be detectable even among approximately 1.1 million naive CD8 T cells.

Concerning this clonotype itself: Its recognized antigen is unknown. No quality values exist for individual bases; no much larger clone is one base distant.

From cysteine to phenylalanine, the CDR3 is 11 amino acids long. Of all the DNA, just the CDR3 is kept, 33 bases in frame from base 1. As encoded in the germline V gene (reference sequence), CDR1 is SEHNR while CDR2 is FQNEAQ. V loses 11 bases of germline sequence and J loses 5 bases, and the interval between the two ends is 9 bases. The receptor library was made with PCR. Sequencing was performed on a NextSeq 500. Bulk TCR libraries were generated as previously described, with the TCR primers listed in Table S5 used. Total RNA was purified with the Qiagen AllPrep DNA/RNA kit. Before analysis, reads from multiple sequencing runs of the same library were pooled. On the study's bioinformatics: Only reads with exact TCR constant sequence were kept, trimmed to 150 nt, and grouped by their 12-nt molecular barcodes. Reads inside each barcode group were sub-clustered using a 15% Levenshtein threshold, and a quality-weighted consensus sequence was constructed for each RNA molecule. Non-functional sequences were excluded, and lower-count sequences lying one edit away from another sequence were also excluded. On the basis of fitting two negative binomial distributions, barcode sub-clusters with fewer than 20% of the maximum read count were discarded. The public sequencing data were trimmed at Q25 with fastp and processed into clonotypes with MiXCR by TCRdb, which kept only in-frame beta chains. All rows with the same CDR3 protein become a single entry with the most common DNA and genes. The V and J calls shown here were made by TCRdb, not taken from the authors' results. The sample yields hundreds of thousands of distinct CDR3 sequences; roughly 25% were counted once. 0.75% to 0.8% of the sample lies in the top ten.

Libraries of naive CD8 T cells were built from anywhere between roughly 20,000 and 1,100,000 sorted cells, with 10%, 30% or 50% of the purified RNA used. Naive CD8 T cells were FACS-sorted as CD8+CD4-CCR7+CD45RA+ on a BD FACSAria II into RLT Plus buffer. To test detection sensitivity, Jurkat RNA equal to ten TCR copies was added to samples of about 20,000-1,000,000 naive CD8 T cells. CD8 T cells were enriched with RosetteSep CD8+ T Cell Enrichment Cocktail and Ficoll-Paque, followed by ACK red cell lysis. The rearrangement combines TRBV7-9 with TRBJ1-4; tentative D gene TRBD1, with 5 bases matching. This clonotype was obtained from a human donor in good health. Some libraries in this study had Jurkat cell RNA spiked in. Sequencing was carried out using naive CD8+ T cells from blood, with Jurkat cell RNA spiked in. What this sample's cell subset or site label stands for: FACS-sorted CD8+CD4-CCR7+CD45RA+ naive T cells. The nucleotides are TGTGCCTCACAGGAGAATGAAAAACTGTTTTTT. This yields the protein CASQENEKLFF.